This T cell receptor beta chain came from a study of tumor-infiltrating lymphocytes in primary liver carcinoma. From around 18-30 mg of unsorted bulk tissue, DNA and RNA were co-extracted together. This CDR3 region has 14 residues. Germline CDR1 and CDR2: SQVTM and ANQGSEA. V was pared by 6 bases and J by 6 bases, with 5 bases of the junction left unmatched. The investigators made TCR beta cDNA from 400 to 500 ng total RNA, using a constant-region primer. Generation of the TCR beta libraries relied on three nested multiplex PCR rounds using slightly modified ARM-PCR. Amplification in the first two PCR rounds was performed using TRBV1-TRBV30 forward primers and a C-beta reverse primer for approximately 10 cycles each. TCRdb re-derived calls from the multiplex PCR reads in MiXCR, one entry per CDR3 protein. In the table there are 75,000 to 80,000 distinct CDR3 sequences, 69% of which are singletons.

The source material was tumor-adjacent normal liver tissue. This TCR derives from a middle-aged man with primary liver carcinoma and hepatitis B virus infection. The rearrangement links TRBV29-1 to TRBJ2-3; 14 bases match TRBD2. The CDR3 loop reads CSVATSGRGDTQYF. CDR3 coding DNA: TGCAGCGTCGCGACTAGCGGGAGGGGGGATACGCAGTATTTT.